Given below is one TCR beta chain in context. Its antigen is unknown. J was trimmed by 7 bases and V by 0 bases; bases with no gene match: 7. This CDR3 region has 15 residues. CDR1 and CDR2 from the germline V gene are MNHEY and SVGAGI. Assay used: immunoSEQ multiplex PCR; TCRdb lists only in-frame clones, some missing. Found here are some 41,000 clones, 85% of them singletons; the top ten hold around 17%. Patients were excluded for autoimmune disease history or systemic immunosuppression. This record belongs to a study of OX40 agonist ivuxolimab in advanced cancers. Study conclusions and caveats: It was not determined which antigens were specifically recognized by the peripheral T cells that had undergone clonal expansion. In CD8+ T cells, expanded clones were on average more numerous than in CD4+. The CD4+ and CD8+ T cells in the blood had expanded clonally by week 6 at 0.1 to 3.0 mg/kg.

V and J are TRBV6-5 and TRBJ2-7; 9 nucleotides line up with TRBD1. The origin of this receptor is an adult with an advanced solid tumor such as melanoma, head and neck, liver or kidney cancer. This specimen consisted of CD4+ or CD8+ T cells sorted from blood, obtained in a trial of the OX40 agonist ivuxolimab. CDR3 residues: CASSYSLGQGWEQYF. The DNA of the CDR3 is TGTGCCAGCAGTTACTCCCTTGGACAGGGGTGGGAGCAGTACTTC.